The 26 T cell receptor beta chains given below trace back to one sample, sequenced in a study of synovial regulatory T cells in juvenile arthritis. Profiled with immunoSEQ multiplex PCR; TCRdb holds only in-frame clones, not every one. The record lists 6,000 or so clones, of which the ten most abundant hold 0.6% to 0.75%. Specimen: Treg cells from blood. Subset here: remaining (HLA-DR-negative) circulating blood Treg cells. These receptors came from a donor between 2 and 29 years old with juvenile idiopathic arthritis.

The V and J genes are TRBV5-6 and TRBJ1-1; checking the TCRdb D call of TRBD1 is not possible without DNA. The germline V gene has CDR1 SGHDT and CDR2 YYEEEE. The CDR3 is 14 residues long. The DNA sequence is not available. The CDR3 protein is CASSLVGGNTEAFF.

The chain joins TRBV10-3 to TRBJ1-5; no DNA is available, so the TRBD1 call from TCRdb remains unchecked. The CDR3 has 15 residues. No DNA sequence is on record. The germline V gene encodes CDR1 ENHRY and CDR2 SYGVKD. This chain's CDR3 is CAISAGVESNQPQHF.

This chain joins TRBV5-1 and TRBJ2-1; TCRdb selects TRBD2, and the lack of DNA leaves this call unchecked. This CDR3 has 15 amino acids. The entry carries no DNA sequence. The germline V gene has CDR1 SGHRS and CDR2 YFSETQ. CDR3 sequence: CASSPTTGGYNEQFF.

The chain is built from TRBV18 and TRBJ2-3; the D gene TCRdb calls, TRBD2, cannot be checked with no DNA. The CDR3 has 16 amino acids. No DNA appears here. Germline loops: CDR1 KGHSH, CDR2 LQKENI. This chain's CDR3 is CASSPEGLVVPDTQYF.

This chain joins TRBV5-6 and TRBJ1-6. This CDR3 is 17 amino acids long. No DNA accompanies this entry. Germline values: CDR1 SGHDT, CDR2 YYEEEE. Here the CDR3 reads CASSYKSKLLYNSPLHF.

This chain links TRBV9 with TRBJ1-2; TCRdb's D gene call, TRBD1, goes unchecked for lack of DNA. This CDR3 contains 14 residues. The DNA is unrecorded. Germline loops: CDR1 SGDLS, CDR2 YYNGEE. The CDR3 here is CASSADNRNYGYTF.

The chain links TRBV9 to TRBJ2-1; TCRdb gives TRBD2 as the D gene, but with no DNA this cannot be confirmed. CDR1 and CDR2 from the germline V gene are SGDLS and YYNGEE. The CDR3 consists of 16 residues. No nucleotide data were recorded. CDR3 in amino acids: CASSAGGLAGYNEQFF.

V and J are TRBV6-5 and TRBJ1-2. The CDR3 loop spans 13 amino acids. No DNA is recorded. Per the germline V gene, CDR1 is MNHEY and CDR2 is SVGAGI. CDR3 residues: CASSYGVNYGYTF.

The chain carries TRBV5-6 and TRBJ1-5. Per germline, CDR1 SGHDT and CDR2 YYEEEE. The CDR3 contains 14 residues. No DNA is recorded. CDR3 in amino acids: CASSWRYSNQPQHF.

The chain links TRBV6-1 to TRBJ2-3; TCRdb outputs TRBD2, but without DNA this stays unchecked. Germline lookup yields CDR1 MNHNS and CDR2 SASEGT. This CDR3 comprises 16 residues. The coding DNA is unavailable. CDR3 amino acids: CASSEGSGRGADTQYF.

The rearrangement joins TRBV7-2 to TRBJ1-3. The CDR3 spans 13 residues. DNA for this receptor is not on file. Germline lookup yields CDR1 SGHTA and CDR2 FQGNSA. The CDR3 reads CASSSGRARTIYF.

The rearrangement links TRBV6-1 to TRBJ2-6. This CDR3 contains 16 residues. Nucleotide data are not available. Germline loops: CDR1 MNHNS, CDR2 SASEGT. CDR3 amino acids: CASSGGVPSGANALTF.

The rearrangement joins TRBV7-2 to TRBJ1-2; TCRdb designates TRBD1, a call that cannot be tested without DNA. CDR3 size: 15 residues. DNA was not recorded. CDR1 is SGHTA and CDR2 is FQGNSA in the germline V gene. This CDR3 reads CASSLDRTGNYGYTF.

In terms of frequency, this clone is medium-sized. V is TRBV4-1 and J is TRBJ2-2. This CDR3 has 16 residues. No DNA has been recorded. The germline V gene has CDR1 MGHRA and CDR2 YSYEKL. This CDR3 reads CASSQGSGPTAGELFF.

This chain connects TRBV2 to TRBJ2-7; TCRdb names TRBD1, which stays unverified in the absence of DNA. Looked up from germline, CDR1 is SNHLY and CDR2 is FYNNEI. This CDR3 has 14 amino acids. No DNA accompanies this entry. Here the CDR3 reads CASTRFRTGYEQYF. Full variable domain (outside the CDR3, taken from reference TRBV2 and TRBJ2-7): EPEVTQTPSHQVTQMGQEVILRCVPISNHLYFYWYRQILGQKVEFLVSFYNNEISEKSEIFDDQFSVERPDGSNFTLKIRSTKLEDSAMYFCASTRFRTGYEQYFGPGTRLTVT.

The chain recombines TRBV7-9 with TRBJ1-1. This CDR3 has 12 amino acids. Nucleotide data are not available. The germline gives CDR1 SEHNR, CDR2 FQNEAQ (reference sequence). The CDR3 here is CASSLTGTEAFF.

V usage is TRBV7-2 and J usage is TRBJ2-7; TCRdb's D gene call, TRBD2, goes unchecked for lack of DNA. The V gene's germline CDR1 is SGHTA and CDR2 FQGNSA. The CDR3 is 13 residues long. No DNA accompanies this entry. The CDR3 sequence: CASWGGLSNEQYF.

CDR3 sequence reads: CASSGDSPYGYTF. This rearrangement joins TRBV6-5 to TRBJ1-2; TCRdb returns TRBD1, unconfirmable since there is no DNA. This CDR3 contains 13 residues. No DNA has been recorded. The germline V gene encodes CDR1 MNHEY and CDR2 SVGAGI.

The rearrangement links TRBV29-1 to TRBJ2-1; TCRdb designates TRBD1, a call that cannot be tested without DNA. The CDR3 sequence is 10 residues long. No DNA sequence was recorded. Germline CDR1 reads SQVTM; CDR2 reads ANQGSEA. CDR3 residues: CSVVRREQFF.

CDR3 sequence reads: CASSFVFGGSGANVLTF. V usage is TRBV5-1 and J usage is TRBJ2-6. The CDR3 runs to 17 residues. No DNA accompanies this entry. CDR1 is SGHRS, CDR2 YFSETQ, per germline.

This rearrangement joins TRBV5-1 to TRBJ2-2. CDR1 and CDR2 from the germline V gene are SGHRS and YFSETQ. The CDR3 consists of 13 residues. The DNA is unrecorded. The CDR3 sequence is CASSLFTTGELFF. The full variable domain, in which reference TRBV5-1 and TRBJ2-2 provide the parts outside the CDR3, is KAGVTQTPRYLIKTRGQQVTLSCSPISGHRSVSWYQQTPGQGLQFLFEYFSETQRNKGNFPGRFSGRQFSNSRSEMNVSTLELGDSALYLCASSLFTTGELFFGEGSRLTVL.

This rearrangement joins TRBV2 to TRBJ2-3; TCRdb selects TRBD2, and the lack of DNA leaves this call unchecked. CDR3 length equals 14 residues. The DNA is not on file. CDR1 is SNHLY and CDR2 is FYNNEI in the germline V gene. CDR3 amino acids: CASLREETSDTQYF.

J is TRBJ2-6 and V is TRBV6-6. The germline gives CDR1 MNHNY, CDR2 SVGAGI (reference sequence). The CDR3 runs to 15 residues. DNA is not recorded here. The CDR3 loop is CASSYGGSGANVLTF.

This rearrangement joins TRBV7-2 to TRBJ2-7; TCRdb proposes TRBD1, but this gene call is untestable without DNA. This CDR3 region has 13 residues. No DNA appears here. CDR1 is SGHTA, CDR2 FQGNSA, per germline. The CDR3 here is CASSQGSTLEQYF.

The chain employs TRBV5-4 and TRBJ1-2. Looked up from germline, CDR1 is SGHNT and CDR2 is YYREEE (reference sequence). The CDR3 runs to 14 residues. No DNA has been recorded. This CDR3 is CASSPSQANYGYTF.

V and J are TRBV10-3 and TRBJ1-5. CDR3 length: 16 amino acids. No DNA accompanies this entry. Per germline, CDR1 ENHRY and CDR2 SYGVKD. CDR3 residues: CAIAGDPKGYNQPQHF.